Below are 21 T cell receptor beta chains sequenced from a single sample in a study of glioma-infiltrating T cells after dendritic cell vaccination. Profiled with immunoSEQ multiplex PCR; TCRdb holds only in-frame clones, not every one. The sample has roughly 88,000 clones; 80% to 90% are singletons. Stated time point: after dendritic cell vaccination, including at tumor progression/relapse. Source: blood, taken after dendritic cell vaccination. All receptors come from a human donor with glioblastoma.

In this sample, this clone turned up once. The rearrangement joins TRBV6-4 to TRBJ1-1, with 9 bases identical to TRBD1. Trimming took 2 bases from V and 10 from J; bases not matched to a gene: 8. The germline V gene encodes CDR1 MRHNA and CDR2 SNTAGT. The CDR3 extends over 14 amino acids. The CDR3 here is CASSDPGQGMGAFF. DNA of the CDR3: TGTGCCAGCAGTGACCCGGGACAGGGAATGGGAGCTTTCTTT.

The chain joins TRBV6-5 to TRBJ1-4; TRBD1 matches at 7 bases. J gave up 8 bases and V 1 base, and 10 bases lay outside the gene matches. CDR3 length equals 16 residues. Germline V CDR1 and CDR2: MNHEY, SVGAGI. The CDR3 loop reads CASSYYEDRAKEKLFF. CDR3 coding DNA: TGTGCCAGCAGTTACTACGAAGACAGGGCGAAGGAAAAACTGTTTTTT.

This chain joins TRBV18 and TRBJ2-7; possible D gene TRBD1, 6 bases. The germline V gene encodes CDR1 KGHSH and CDR2 LQKENI. This CDR3 region has 15 residues. V lost 2 bases and J lost 4, with 15 bases in between. The CDR3 sequence: CASSPGGRSEYEQYV. For the CDR3, the DNA is TGTGCCAGCTCACCAGGGGGCCGGAGCGAATACGAGCAGTACGTC.

The genes are TRBV2 and TRBJ1-2; 7 nucleotides match TRBD1. V lost 3 bases and J lost 7; bases outside the gene matches: 11. This CDR3 comprises 15 residues. Germline CDR1 and CDR2: SNHLY and FYNNEI. The CDR3 spells CASSELRQGQTGYTF. The CDR3 bases are TGTGCCAGCAGTGAGTTGAGACAGGGTCAAACTGGCTACACCTTC.

The chain couples TRBV4-1 to TRBJ2-2; D perhaps matches TRBD1 (5 bases). The V gene's germline CDR1 is MGHRA and CDR2 YSYEKL. The germline V and J ends were trimmed by 8 bases and 4 bases, with 20 bases remaining between them. The CDR3 runs to 16 residues. The CDR3: CASREQTVPLTGELFF. For the CDR3, the DNA is TGCGCCAGCCGAGAACAGACAGTCCCCCTCACCGGGGAGCTGTTTTTT.

The chain combines TRBV19 with TRBJ2-1; a weak D match, TRBD1 (5 bases). Germline CDR1 and CDR2: LNHDA and SQIVND (reference sequence). Deletions cut 4 bases from V and 5 bases from J, with 9 bases between. The CDR3 covers 13 residues. For the CDR3, the DNA is TGTGCCAGTAGTAGACAGTCCAACAATGAGCAGTTCTTC. Its translation: CASSRQSNNEQFF.

The gene calls are TRBV5-6 and TRBJ2-4; 10 bases map to TRBD2. CDR3 length equals 15 residues. V lost 4 bases, J lost 12 bases, and 13 bases stayed unmatched. CDR1 and CDR2 from the germline V gene are SGHDT and YYEEEE. CDR3 protein: CASSRNAILAGDQYF. CDR3 DNA: TGTGCCAGCAGCCGAAATGCTATTCTAGCGGGGGATCAGTACTTC.

The J gene is TRBJ2-7, the V gene TRBV28; D gene uncertain. The germline V gene has CDR1 MDHEN and CDR2 SYDVKM. V shed 4 bases and J shed 2 bases, with 18 bases lying between them. The CDR3 totals 16 residues. The CDR3 protein is CASSSRPDTSPYEQYV. CDR3 in DNA: TGTGCCAGCAGTTCCAGGCCCGACACGTCCCCCTACGAGCAGTACGTC.

This clone was recorded only once. This rearrangement joins TRBV27 to TRBJ2-7; 11 positions agree with TRBD2. With V trimmed by 5 bases and J by 5 bases, 14 bases remained unmatched. From germline, CDR1 is MNHEY and CDR2 SMNVEV (reference sequence). The CDR3 length is 17 residues. The chain's CDR3 is CASSRAFTSGSKNEQYV. The CDR3 DNA reads TGTGCCAGCAGTCGAGCCTTTACTAGCGGGAGTAAGAACGAGCAGTACGTC.

The chain's CDR3 is CASSIAAGTNNSPLHF. The CDR3, as DNA: TGTGCCAGTAGTATAGCTGCAGGGACAAACAATTCACCCCTCCACTTT. The chain couples TRBV19 to TRBJ1-6; D is possibly TRBD1 (6 bases). The CDR3 sequence is 16 residues long. V was shortened by 1 base and J by 7 bases, with 14 bases between the two germline ends. Germline-derived CDR1 and CDR2 are LNHDA and SQIVND (reference sequence).

The rearrangement joins TRBV6-1 to TRBJ1-2, with D unresolved. The CDR3 length is 14 residues. Trimming shortened V by 3 bases and J by 4 bases, and 12 bases separated the two germline ends. Germline CDR1 and CDR2: MNHNS and SASEGT. CDR3 in amino acids: CASSDSLKGYGYTF. DNA for the CDR3: TGTGCCAGCAGTGATAGCCTAAAAGGCTATGGCTACACCTTC.

This rearrangement joins TRBV5-1 to TRBJ2-5; 13 bases match TRBD2. Germline assignment: CDR1 SGHRS and CDR2 YFSETQ. J gave up 5 bases and V 0 bases, and 10 bases lay outside the gene matches. This CDR3 region has 18 residues. The CDR3 reads CASSLESRTSGGWETQYF. The CDR3 DNA reads as TGCGCCAGCAGCTTGGAGTCCCGGACTAGCGGGGGTTGGGAGACCCAGTACTTC.

The chain links TRBV6-4 to TRBJ2-1; possible D gene TRBD2, 6 bases. Trimming cost V 4 bases and J 0 bases, with 10 bases left between them. Germline CDR1 reads MRHNA; CDR2 reads SNTAGT. The CDR3 has 15 residues. CDR3 bases: TGTGCCAGCAGTGGGGACTGGAGCTCCTACAATGAGCAGTTCTTC. It encodes CASSGDWSSYNEQFF.

The chain recombines TRBV5-1 with TRBJ1-4; weak D call: TRBD1 (5 bases). The germline gives CDR1 SGHRS, CDR2 YFSETQ. Deletions cut 3 bases from V and 4 bases from J, with 13 bases between. This CDR3 has 15 amino acids. Here the CDR3 DNA reads TGCGCCAGCAGCTCGGCCAGGGTTGGTAATGAAAAACTGTTTTTT. This sequence encodes CASSSARVGNEKLFF.

Written as DNA, the CDR3 is TGCAGCGTTGAAGATCTTACAGGCACTGGGGCCAACGTCCTGACTTTC. Its protein product is CSVEDLTGTGANVLTF. V gene TRBV29-1 combines with J gene TRBJ2-6, with D possibly matching TRBD1 (5 bases). The CDR3 has 16 amino acids. The V gene's germline CDR1 is SQVTM and CDR2 ANQGSEA. Deletions cut 0 bases from V and 2 bases from J, with 11 bases between.

The genes are TRBV7-6 and TRBJ2-1, with a possible D match to TRBD1 (6 bases). The CDR3 spans 13 residues. Trimming shortened V by 5 bases and J by 7 bases, and 12 bases separated the two germline ends. Germline assignment: CDR1 SGHVS and CDR2 FNYEAQ. DNA for the CDR3: TGTGCCAGCAGCCTCACAGGGTTGAATGAGCAGTTCTTC. Protein product: CASSLTGLNEQFF.

V is TRBV5-4 and J is TRBJ2-3; 14 bases fit TRBD2. CDR1 is SGHNT, CDR2 YYREEE, per germline (reference sequence). The CDR3 is made up of 17 amino acids. Trimming at V came to 4 bases and at J to 8 bases, leaving 12 bases not matched to a gene. This chain's CDR3 is CASSPPRLAGGKGTQYF. CDR3 sequence (DNA): TGTGCCAGCAGCCCTCCCCGACTAGCGGGGGGGAAGGGTACGCAGTATTTT.

This clone was observed a single time. Compared with germline, one end of the junction differs, possibly owing to a read error. CDR3 DNA sequence: TGCAGCGTCGAAGCTATGGGGGCAAACTATGGCTACACCTTC. Encoded protein: CSVEAMGANYGYTF. The rearrangement joins TRBV29-1 to TRBJ1-2; TRBD1 is a possible D gene (6 bases). CDR3 length equals 14 residues. The germline V gene has CDR1 SQVTM and CDR2 ANQGSEA.

The V call is TRBV6-4, the J call TRBJ1-1; 7 bases fit TRBD1. The junction had 6 bases not matched to a gene; V was cut back by 4 bases and J by 4 bases. CDR3 length: 14 residues. Germline assignment: CDR1 MRHNA and CDR2 SNTAGT. This CDR3 reads CASSADPGGTEAFF. CDR3 bases: TGTGCCAGCAGTGCCGACCCAGGGGGCACTGAAGCTTTCTTT.

The rearrangement joins TRBV5-1 to TRBJ1-1; D may be TRBD1 (6 bases). This CDR3 has 15 residues. Trimming pared 0 bases from V and 2 bases from J, leaving 11 bases between. Germline CDR1 is SGHRS and CDR2 is YFSETQ. The CDR3 is CASSLVTGLNTEAFF. DNA of the CDR3: TGCGCCAGCAGCTTGGTAACAGGGCTTAACACTGAAGCTTTCTTT.

This chain connects TRBV9 to TRBJ1-2; no definite D call. Germline-derived CDR1 and CDR2 are SGDLS and YYNGEE. The V end lost 3 bases, the J end lost 7 bases, and 13 bases lay between the germline ends. CDR3 length: 13 residues. The CDR3 is CASSAYQHSGYTF. CDR3 DNA: TGTGCCAGCAGCGCATACCAACACAGTGGCTACACCTTC.